The 14 T cell receptor beta chains presented below share a single source sample, sequenced in a study of radiotherapy plus CTLA-4 blockade in lung cancer (dated by TCRdb to 2017 to 2018). Libraries were constructed by the immunoSEQ multiplex PCR assay. Not all clones reach the TCRdb copy of this immuneACCESS table, which keeps in-frame sequences only. Checked studies attribute under half of the gap to unresolved V genes and leave the rest unexplained. Here the sample has approximately 30,000 clones; 70% to 90% occur a single time. The ten largest clones capture around 25% of the sample. This sample comprised peripheral blood, obtained from a patient treated with radiotherapy plus ipilimumab. These receptors originate from a human donor with non-small cell lung cancer that progressed on radiotherapy plus ipilimumab.

V usage is TRBV27 and J usage is TRBJ1-2; the D is unclear. The germline V gene encodes CDR1 MNHEY and CDR2 SMNVEV (reference sequence). Trimming left V 6 bases short and J 2 bases short, with 13 bases between. The CDR3 runs 14 residues. The CDR3 bases are TGTGCCAGCAGGGCCGACACCTGGAACTATGGCTACACCTTC. Protein sequence: CASRADTWNYGYTF.

Only a few counts were recorded for this clone. The chain couples TRBV28 to TRBJ1-1; TRBD1 aligns across 10 bases. Trimming at V came to 3 bases and at J to 10 bases, leaving 8 bases not matched to a gene. The CDR3 extends over 14 amino acids. Germline CDR1 and CDR2: MDHEN and SYDVKM. CDR3 coding DNA: TGTGCCAGCAGTTTTTCTGACAGGGGGCGCGTAGCTTTCTTT. It specifies CASSFSDRGRVAFF.

The CDR3 region has the DNA TGTGCCAGCAGCTCGACAGGGCATGGCTACACCTTC. It encodes CASSSTGHGYTF. The chain uses TRBV6-1 and TRBJ1-2, with TRBD1 identical over 7 bases. The V gene end was trimmed by 6 bases and the J gene end by 6 bases; junction bases not matched to a gene: 4. This CDR3 has 12 amino acids. The germline V gene encodes CDR1 MNHNS and CDR2 SASEGT.

This clone was seen just once. The chain joins TRBV7-8 to TRBJ1-5; D is unresolved. The V gene lost 1 base and the J gene lost 7 bases, with 8 bases spanning the gap. The CDR3 extends over 13 amino acids. Looked up from germline, CDR1 is SGHVS and CDR2 is FQNEAQ. In DNA, the CDR3 is TGTGCCAGCAGCTTAGACCGGGAACAGCCCCAGCATTTT. As protein: CASSLDREQPQHF.

The chain recombines TRBV6-5 with TRBJ1-3; D is perhaps TRBD1 (6 bases). CDR3 length: 14 residues. V was trimmed by 6 bases and J by 4 bases, leaving 13 bases between them. From germline, CDR1 is MNHEY and CDR2 SVGAGI. CDR3 sequence reads: CASRGQGIGNTIYF. In nucleotides, the CDR3 is TGTGCCAGCAGGGGGCAGGGGATAGGAAACACCATATATTTT.

CDR3 sequence: CASSAQGSTGELFF. In DNA form, the CDR3 reads TGTGCCAGCAGCGCACAGGGATCCACCGGGGAGCTGTTTTTT. The V call is TRBV9, the J call TRBJ2-2; D possibly corresponds to TRBD1 (6 bases). This CDR3 has 14 amino acids. V lost 3 bases to trimming and J lost 4 bases, with 10 bases between them. Germline CDR1 is SGDLS and CDR2 is YYNGEE.

The chain couples TRBV11-2 to TRBJ1-5; perhaps TRBD1 as D (6 bases). The CDR3 runs to 17 residues. Germline lookup yields CDR1 SGHAT and CDR2 FQNNGV. V was trimmed by 0 bases and J by 2 bases, leaving 14 bases between them. Here the CDR3 DNA reads TGTGCCAGCAGCTTAGATTTGGGAGGGGGGGGCAATCAGCCCCAGCATTTT. It is translated as CASSLDLGGGGNQPQHF.

The V and J genes are TRBV18 and TRBJ2-1; D gene uncertain. Germline V gene lookup returns CDR1 KGHSH and CDR2 LQKENI. The CDR3 is 14 residues long. The V gene lost 2 bases and the J gene lost 6 bases, with 11 bases spanning the gap. CDR3 amino acids: CASSPLVGPNEQFF. DNA for the CDR3: TGTGCCAGCTCACCATTAGTGGGCCCCAATGAGCAGTTCTTC.

The V gene is TRBV18, the J gene TRBJ2-7; a possible D gene is TRBD1 (6 bases). V was cut by 2 bases and J by 4 bases, with 6 bases left in between. There are 12 residues in the CDR3. Germline V gene data show CDR1 as KGHSH and CDR2 as LQKENI. As DNA, the CDR3 is TGTGCCAGCTCACCAGGACAGTACGAGCAGTACTTC. It codes for CASSPGQYEQYF.

The chain carries TRBV5-6 and TRBJ1-4; TRBD1 matches at 9 bases. Germline V lookup: CDR1 SGHDT, CDR2 YYEEEE. The CDR3 covers 16 residues. J lost 4 bases, V lost 2 bases, and 6 bases had no gene match. The CDR3 loop is CASSFTGTGSNEKLFF. Here the CDR3 DNA reads TGTGCCAGCAGCTTCACCGGGACAGGGAGTAATGAAAAACTGTTTTTT.

This clone was detected a few times. The genes are TRBV7-9 and TRBJ2-7; D call uncertain. Trimming removed 5 bases at V and 1 base at J, with 12 bases between. Germline CDR1 SEHNR, CDR2 FQNEAQ (reference sequence). This CDR3 has 14 amino acids. The CDR3 sequence is CASSPTHNSYEQYF. In DNA form, the CDR3 reads TGTGCCAGCAGCCCCACACACAATTCCTACGAGCAGTACTTC.

V gene TRBV19 combines with J gene TRBJ2-2; D is uncertain. The germline V gene has CDR1 LNHDA and CDR2 SQIVND (reference sequence). The length of the CDR3 is 14 residues. Trimming pared 5 bases from V and 1 base from J, leaving 8 bases between. CDR3 bases: TGTGCCAGTAGTGTCGCACTGAACACCGGGGAGCTGTTTTTT. Translating gives CASSVALNTGELFF. Full variable domain (outside the CDR3, taken from reference TRBV19 and TRBJ2-2): DGGITQSPKYLFRKEGQNVTLSCEQNLNHDAMYWYRQDPGQGLRLIYYSQIVNDFQKGDIAEGYSVSREKKESFPLTVTSAQKNPTAFYLCASSVALNTGELFFGEGSRLTVL.

V usage is TRBV6-5 and J usage is TRBJ1-2; the D gene is possibly TRBD1 (5 bases). V lost 6 bases and J lost 4, with 12 bases in between. The CDR3 consists of 13 residues. Germline lookup yields CDR1 MNHEY and CDR2 SVGAGI. CDR3 coding DNA: TGTGCCAGCAGACCATCCGGGGGCTATGGCTACACCTTC. Its translation is CASRPSGGYGYTF.

The J gene is TRBJ1-3, the V gene TRBV12-5; 7 nucleotides line up with TRBD1. There are 16 residues in the CDR3. Trimming at V came to 1 base and at J to 0 bases, leaving 3 bases not matched to a gene. CDR1 is LGHNT and CDR2 is FRNRAP in the germline V gene. Here the CDR3 reads CASGLGQGISGNTIYF. CDR3 nucleotides: TGTGCTAGTGGTTTGGGACAGGGAATCTCTGGAAACACCATATATTTT.